The source of this TCR beta chain is a study of blood T cells in healthy people across ages. There are many counts of this clonotype. With a J-beta primer mix and a sample-barcoded 5' primer, a second PCR ran roughly 6 to 11 cycles. Tagging of each cDNA molecule was performed by a template-switch adaptor with 12 random nucleotides. TCRdb reprocessed the 5' RACE reads via MiXCR and lists one record per CDR3 protein. The sample yields 630,000 or so distinct CDR3 sequences, roughly 31% seen once. The CDR3 is 14 amino acids. The ends lost 4 bases at V and 8 bases at J; junction bases unmatched: 9. Germline values: CDR1 SGHRS, CDR2 YFSETQ.

The chain carries TRBV5-1 and TRBJ2-1; 7 bases map to TRBD2. The sample was blood. This TCR came from a woman aged 80 or older in good health. The CDR3 DNA is TGCGCCAGCAGCCCCCGGGGTAGCGGGCATGAGCAGTTCTTC. This encodes CASSPRGSGHEQFF.